This entry lists 27 T cell receptor beta chains sequenced from one sample in a study of OX40 agonist ivuxolimab in advanced cancers. Here immunoSEQ multiplex PCR was the method, and the copy in TCRdb shows in-frame clones only, minus some. This sample has about 94,000 clones; around 87% occur once, and the top ten carry about 0.3%. This specimen consisted of CD4+ or CD8+ T cells sorted from blood, obtained in a trial of the OX40 agonist ivuxolimab. These receptor sequences come from an adult with an advanced solid tumor such as melanoma, head and neck, liver or kidney cancer.

V and J are TRBV6-6 and TRBJ1-5, with 9 bases fitting TRBD1. Germline V gene lookup returns CDR1 MNHNY and CDR2 SVGAGI (reference sequence). V lost 6 bases to trimming and J lost 4 bases; unmatched junction nucleotides: 7. The CDR3 has 15 residues. CDR3 region: CASRPGQGSNQPQHF. DNA of the CDR3: TGTGCCAGCAGACCGGGACAGGGATCGAATCAGCCCCAGCATTTT.

This chain joins TRBV6-5 and TRBJ2-1, with D possibly matching TRBD2 (5 bases). This CDR3 has 14 amino acids. Per the germline V gene, CDR1 is MNHEY and CDR2 is SVGAGI. Between the trimmed V and J ends, which lost 4 bases and 5 bases, there was a span of 12 bases. The CDR3 sequence: CASSWENSDNEQFF. In DNA form, the CDR3 reads TGTGCCAGCAGTTGGGAGAATTCCGACAATGAGCAGTTCTTC.

This clone is a singleton in its sample. The chain carries TRBV4-1 and TRBJ1-3; no clear D gene. Trimming removed 5 bases from V and 0 bases from J, with 11 bases in between. The CDR3 runs to 15 residues. CDR1 is MGHRA and CDR2 is YSYEKL in the germline V gene. The CDR3 coding sequence is TGCGCCAGCAGCTTTAGCGTCCTCTCTGGAAACACCATATATTTT. This gives the protein CASSFSVLSGNTIYF.

The chain couples TRBV7-3 to TRBJ2-5; D gene ambiguous. V was pared by 4 bases and J by 2 bases, with 8 bases between. The germline gives CDR1 SGHTA, CDR2 FQGTGA. This CDR3 has 13 residues. CDR3 amino acids: CASSSDPQETQYF. In DNA, the CDR3 is TGTGCCAGCAGCTCGGACCCGCAAGAGACCCAGTACTTC.

The chain is built from TRBV7-3 and TRBJ1-1; D might be TRBD1 (5 bases). The CDR3 has 13 residues. The V and J ends lost 4 bases and 3 bases respectively, with 9 bases between them. Germline CDR1 and CDR2: SGHTA and FQGTGA. The CDR3 region is CASSSGGYTEAFF. In DNA form, the CDR3 reads TGTGCCAGCAGCTCGGGGGGGTACACTGAAGCTTTCTTT.

This CDR3 is CASSQGGGGGRQETQYF. CDR3 coding DNA: TGCGCCAGCAGCCAAGGAGGCGGCGGGGGGCGACAAGAGACCCAGTACTTC. J is TRBJ2-5 and V is TRBV4-1, with 8 bases that match TRBD2. The germline V gene encodes CDR1 MGHRA and CDR2 YSYEKL. CDR3 length: 17 amino acids. Trimming removed 1 base from V and 2 bases from J; junction bases left unmatched: 9.

This sequence joins TRBV11-2 and TRBJ1-1; D is ambiguous. The CDR3 has 14 amino acids. Germline lookup yields CDR1 SGHAT and CDR2 FQNNGV. Trimming shortened V by 5 bases and J by 0 bases, and 10 bases separated the two germline ends. The CDR3 DNA is TGTGCCAGCAGCGCGACGGATATGAACACTGAAGCTTTCTTT. Protein sequence: CASSATDMNTEAFF.

This clone was observed once. The gene calls are TRBV9 and TRBJ1-3; no reliable D call. In germline, CDR1 is SGDLS, CDR2 YYNGEE. V lost 0 bases and J 0 bases, leaving 7 bases between the germline ends. This CDR3 spans 15 amino acids. The CDR3 DNA follows: TGTGCCAGCAGCGTAGCAGGCAACTCTGGAAACACCATATATTTT. This gives the protein CASSVAGNSGNTIYF.

The J gene is TRBJ1-6, the V gene TRBV9; 10 nucleotides match TRBD1. The length of the CDR3 is 19 residues. Germline-derived CDR1 and CDR2 are SGDLS and YYNGEE. After removal of 3 bases from V and 9 bases from J, the junction contained 18 bases not matched to a gene. The CDR3 region has the DNA TGTGCCAGCAGCGAGACCACTGGGGGGGACAGGGGTAGAAGTTCACCCCTCCACTTT. This sequence encodes CASSETTGGDRGRSSPLHF.

This clone appeared a few times. This chain joins TRBV2 and TRBJ2-7, with no clear D. Looked up from germline, CDR1 is SNHLY and CDR2 is FYNNEI. Trimming stripped 5 bases from V and 0 bases from J, with 8 bases between. CDR3 length equals 13 residues. In DNA, the CDR3 is TGTGCCAGCAGTCCGCACCCCTCCTACGAGCAGTACTTC. It encodes CASSPHPSYEQYF.

In its sample, this clone was seen once. The chain recombines TRBV5-6 with TRBJ1-2; 7 bases line up with TRBD1. Germline CDR1 SGHDT, CDR2 YYEEEE. V trimming: 1 base; J trimming: 5 bases; junction bases outside the gene matches: 2. The CDR3 is 13 residues long. CDR3 bases: TGTGCCAGCAGCTTGAGGGACAGTTATGGCTACACCTTC. Amino acid sequence: CASSLRDSYGYTF.

DNA of the CDR3: TGTGCCAGCAGCCCTGGTCGGAACACTGAAGCTTTCTTT. The encoded protein is CASSPGRNTEAFF. The chain recombines TRBV7-2 with TRBJ1-1; D unresolved. Germline CDR1 SGHTA, CDR2 FQGNSA. The length of the CDR3 is 13 residues. Trimming removed 5 bases from V and 1 base from J, with 8 bases in between.

The V call is TRBV18, the J call TRBJ1-5; D may be TRBD1 (6 bases). Trimming left V 1 base short and J 2 bases short, with 15 bases between. CDR3 length: 17 amino acids. The germline gives CDR1 KGHSH, CDR2 LQKENI. The DNA of the CDR3 is TGTGCCAGCTCACCACGACGGGGGCAGGTCGGCAATCAGCCCCAGCATTTT. Its translation is CASSPRRGQVGNQPQHF.

The chain employs TRBV27 and TRBJ2-7; D perhaps matches TRBD1 (6 bases). The CDR3 runs 13 residues. Deletions cut 4 bases from V and 5 bases from J, with 12 bases between. CDR1 MNHEY and CDR2 SMNVEV come from the germline V gene (reference sequence). The CDR3 loop is CASSSNRVHEQYF. The CDR3 DNA is TGTGCCAGCAGTTCCAACAGGGTCCACGAGCAGTACTTC.

The V and J genes are TRBV5-1 and TRBJ1-3, with D unclear. Looked up from germline, CDR1 is SGHRS and CDR2 is YFSETQ. The V and J ends lost 0 bases and 0 bases respectively, with 16 bases between them. CDR3 length: 18 amino acids. Here the CDR3 DNA reads TGCGCCAGCAGCTTGGAACGTGGATGGGCCTCCTCTGGAAACACCATATATTTT. It encodes CASSLERGWASSGNTIYF.

The rearrangement joins TRBV19 to TRBJ2-6; TRBD1 matches 9 bases. The CDR3 covers 17 residues. From germline, CDR1 is LNHDA and CDR2 SQIVND (reference sequence). V dropped 4 bases and J dropped 1; count of bases not matched to a gene: 5. CDR3: CASSTLDRGSGANVLTF. For the CDR3, the DNA is TGTGCCAGTAGTACCCTGGACAGGGGTTCTGGGGCCAACGTCCTGACTTTC.

V is TRBV7-6 and J is TRBJ2-1; TRBD1 is a possible D gene (6 bases). The CDR3 totals 17 residues. V dropped 3 bases and J dropped 0 bases, with 15 bases sitting between them. Germline V gene sequence: CDR1 SGHVS, CDR2 FNYEAQ. The CDR3 bases are TGTGCCAGCAGCTTGAACAGGGTTGGGAGCTCCTACAATGAGCAGTTCTTC. Its protein product is CASSLNRVGSSYNEQFF. Full variable domain (outside the CDR3, taken from reference TRBV7-6 and TRBJ2-1): GAGVSQSPRYKVTKRGQDVALRCDPISGHVSLYWYRQALGQGPEFLTYFNYEAQQDKSGLPNDRFSAERPEGSISTLTIQRTEQRDSAMYRCASSLNRVGSSYNEQFFGPGTRLTVL.

The V gene is TRBV6-6, the J gene TRBJ1-1, with D possibly matching TRBD1 (6 bases). V gave up 7 bases and J gave up 4 bases, with 16 bases separating them. The germline V gene has CDR1 MNHNY and CDR2 SVGAGI (reference sequence). The CDR3 is 14 amino acids. The CDR3 bases are TGTGCCAGCACCGGGGAGGGGGGGCGCACTGAAGCTTTCTTT. Translation: CASTGEGGRTEAFF.

The rearrangement uses TRBV7-6 and TRBJ2-7; D is unclear. Germline V CDR1 and CDR2: SGHVS, FNYEAQ. The CDR3 length is 13 residues. The ends were cut back, 1 base at V and 6 bases at J, with 10 bases in the middle. CDR3 DNA sequence: TGTGCCAGCAGCTTAGTCCTCCCCACCGAGCAGTACTTC. It is translated as CASSLVLPTEQYF.

This chain uses TRBV7-6 with TRBJ2-5; D is undetermined. This CDR3 has 12 residues. The V end lost 3 bases, the J end lost 5 bases, and 7 bases lay between the germline ends. Germline CDR1 is SGHVS and CDR2 is FNYEAQ. For the CDR3, the DNA is TGTGCCAGCAGCTTGCAGTGGGAGACCCAGTACTTC. As protein: CASSLQWETQYF.

This clone has just one count. The chain employs TRBV6-5 and TRBJ1-2; D is ambiguous. V lost 6 bases and J 2 bases, leaving 10 bases between the germline ends. Per the germline V gene, CDR1 is MNHEY and CDR2 is SVGAGI. The CDR3 runs to 13 residues. DNA for the CDR3: TGTGCCAGCAGGCAAGGTGGGAACTATGGCTACACCTTC. Translating it yields CASRQGGNYGYTF.

CDR3: CASSEQGNNEQFF. CDR3 in DNA: TGCGCCAGCAGCGAACAGGGGAACAATGAGCAGTTCTTC. The chain joins TRBV4-1 to TRBJ2-1; TRBD1 matches at 7 bases. This CDR3 is 13 amino acids long. The germline CDR1 and CDR2 sequences are MGHRA and YSYEKL. After removal of 5 bases from V and 5 bases from J, the junction contained 3 bases not matched to a gene.

The chain couples TRBV27 to TRBJ2-7; TRBD1 agrees at 8 bases. V was pared by 6 bases and J by 9 bases, with 13 bases of the junction left unmatched. The germline V gene has CDR1 MNHEY and CDR2 SMNVEV (reference sequence). This CDR3 has 14 amino acids. The DNA of the CDR3 is TGTGCCAGCAGCACCACTGGACAGGGCGGGACGCAGTACTTC. Translation: CASSTTGQGGTQYF.

This sequence joins TRBV6-5 and TRBJ1-4; D unresolved. The V end was cut by 2 bases, the J end by 8 bases, with 15 bases between. CDR1 and CDR2 (germline): MNHEY, SVGAGI. The CDR3 length is 15 residues. CDR3 protein: CASSYRTGLSEKLFF. CDR3 DNA sequence: TGTGCCAGCAGTTACCGAACGGGGTTAAGCGAAAAACTGTTTTTT.

The CDR3 DNA is TGTGCCAGTAGTTCCGACAGGGTTGGCACTGAAGCTTTCTTT. As protein: CASSSDRVGTEAFF. The chain employs TRBV19 and TRBJ1-1; 7 bases are shared with TRBD1. V shed 5 bases and J 4 bases; nucleotides not matched to a gene: 7. CDR1 is LNHDA and CDR2 is SQIVND in the germline V gene (reference sequence). This CDR3 has 14 residues.

V is TRBV7-7 and J is TRBJ2-5; D is unclear. The length of the CDR3 is 15 residues. Germline V gene lookup returns CDR1 SSHAT and CDR2 FNYEAQ (reference sequence). Trimming pared 2 bases from V and 1 base from J, leaving 11 bases between. The CDR3 region has the DNA TGTGCCAGCAGCTTAACCGCCGGCTTCCAAGAGACCCAGTACTTC. Protein: CASSLTAGFQETQYF.

The V and J genes are TRBV6-5 and TRBJ1-5; D not certain. The CDR3 is 14 amino acids. CDR1 is MNHEY and CDR2 is SVGAGI in the germline V gene. Trimming pared 4 bases from V and 3 bases from J, leaving 10 bases between. The DNA of the CDR3 is TGTGCCAGCAGTTCCGGACTGAACAATCAGCCCCAGCATTTT. This translates into CASSSGLNNQPQHF.